Presented here are 17 T cell receptor beta chains from one specimen sequenced in a study of CD8+ T cells in alopecia areata. The treatment was: oral pan-JAK inhibitor, 5-10 mg twice daily. cDNA serving as the sequencing template came from extracted, reverse transcribed RNA. The table came from immunoSEQ multiplex PCR; TCRdb's copy has only in-frame clones and leaves some out. Of approximately 210,000 clones listed, around 60% are singletons. Sample: CD4+ T cells sorted from blood, taken at week 4, from a patient treated with tofacitinib. Every receptor here comes from a human donor with alopecia areata.

In this sample, this clone turned up a few times. The rearrangement joins TRBV5-4 to TRBJ2-7, with D possibly being TRBD1 (5 bases). Trimming pared 1 base from V and 6 bases from J, leaving 17 bases between. This CDR3 is built from 15 residues. The germline gives CDR1 SGHNT, CDR2 YYREEE (reference sequence). The CDR3 DNA reads TGTGCCAGCAGCTTGATCGGCCGGCAGGGCGGCGAGCAGTACTTC. It encodes CASSLIGRQGGEQYF. The full variable domain, with the rest looked up from reference TRBV5-4 and TRBJ2-7, is ETGVTQSPTHLIKTRGQQVTLRCSSQSGHNTVSWYQQALGQGPQFIFQYYREEENGRGNFPPRFSGLQFPNYSSELNVNALELDDSALYLCASSLIGRQGGEQYFGPGTRLTVT.

This clone was counted a single time. V is TRBV5-1 and J is TRBJ1-2; D might be TRBD1 (5 bases). CDR3 length: 14 amino acids. Germline assignment: CDR1 SGHRS and CDR2 YFSETQ. The V end was cut by 4 bases, the J end by 6 bases, with 16 bases between. The CDR3 protein is CASSPGPGENGYTF. CDR3 DNA sequence: TGCGCCAGCAGCCCGGGGCCCGGGGAAAATGGCTACACCTTC.

As regards this clone: Its ends do not fully match the called genes, so a read error is possible. V usage is TRBV7-7 and J usage is TRBJ2-7; D gene unclear. The germline CDR1 and CDR2 sequences are SSHAT and FNYEAQ (reference sequence). The CDR3 sequence is 13 residues long. The CDR3 is CASSLNGRREQYF. The CDR3 bases are TGTGCTAGCAGCTTAAATGGTCGCAGAGAGCAGTACTTC.

This rearrangement joins TRBV25-1 to TRBJ2-7, with TRBD1 matching over 12 bases. Per germline, CDR1 MGHDK and CDR2 SYGVNS. This CDR3 has 15 residues. The ends lost 6 bases at V and 3 bases at J; junction bases unmatched: 6. The CDR3 is CASRSRDRGLYEQYF. The DNA of the CDR3 is TGTGCCAGCAGATCCCGGGACAGGGGGCTCTACGAGCAGTACTTC.

This chain connects TRBV5-6 to TRBJ1-6; D gene uncertain. The CDR3 has 17 residues. Germline-derived CDR1 and CDR2 are SGHDT and YYEEEE. V gave up 3 bases and J gave up 3 bases, with 16 bases separating them. The CDR3 DNA reads as TGTGCCAGCAGCTCCCACCCGCCCTTCGGCTATAATTCACCCCTCCACTTT. This codes for CASSSHPPFGYNSPLHF.

J is TRBJ2-7 and V is TRBV5-1; 7 bases agree with TRBD2. From germline, CDR1 is SGHRS and CDR2 YFSETQ. CDR3 length: 15 amino acids. V shed 2 bases and J 2 bases; nucleotides not matched to a gene: 7. The DNA of the CDR3 is TGCGCCAGCAGCTTAAACCCCCGGGGGGCCTACGAGCAGTACTTC. Translated, it gives CASSLNPRGAYEQYF.

For the CDR3, the DNA is TGTGCCAGCAGTGAAGCTTCCCAGGTTGCCAAAAACATTCAGTACTTC. Translation: CASSEASQVAKNIQYF. The V gene is TRBV2, the J gene TRBJ2-4, with unresolved D. This CDR3 comprises 16 residues. The germline V gene has CDR1 SNHLY and CDR2 FYNNEI. V gave up 0 bases and J gave up 1 base, with 10 bases separating them.

This sequence joins TRBV7-9 and TRBJ2-5, with a possible D match to TRBD1 (5 bases). This CDR3 spans 15 amino acids. Germline V gene data show CDR1 as SEHNR and CDR2 as FQNEAQ (reference sequence). V was clipped by 0 bases and J by 5 bases, with 13 bases between them. The CDR3 loop reads CASSLATSPGETQYF. The CDR3 DNA follows: TGTGCCAGCAGCTTAGCGACGAGCCCAGGGGAGACCCAGTACTTC.

The chain recombines TRBV5-4 with TRBJ2-3; TRBD1 or TRBD2 may be the D gene (6 bases each). The CDR3 has 16 residues. V was trimmed by 0 bases and J by 0 bases, leaving 11 bases between them. Germline CDR1 and CDR2: SGHNT and YYREEE (reference sequence). The CDR3 sequence: CASSLAGAVSTDTQYF. CDR3 nucleotide sequence: TGTGCCAGCAGCTTGGCGGGGGCCGTAAGCACAGATACGCAGTATTTT. Full variable domain (rest looked up from reference TRBV5-4 and TRBJ2-3): ETGVTQSPTHLIKTRGQQVTLRCSSQSGHNTVSWYQQALGQGPQFIFQYYREEENGRGNFPPRFSGLQFPNYSSELNVNALELDDSALYLCASSLAGAVSTDTQYFGPGTRLTVL.

The rearrangement links TRBV2 to TRBJ2-5, with 7 nucleotides matching TRBD2. Germline V CDR1 and CDR2: SNHLY, FYNNEI. The ends lost 9 bases at V and 3 bases at J; junction bases unmatched: 10. This CDR3 has 14 amino acids. CDR3 nucleotides: TGTGCCAGTGTCGCTGCTCGGGGGGAAGAGACCCAGTACTTC. This gives the protein CASVAARGEETQYF. Complete variable domain (other parts from reference TRBV2 and TRBJ2-5): EPEVTQTPSHQVTQMGQEVILRCVPISNHLYFYWYRQILGQKVEFLVSFYNNEISEKSEIFDDQFSVERPDGSNFTLKIRSTKLEDSAMYFCASVAARGEETQYFGPGTRLLVL.

A few counts support this clone. V is TRBV10-3 and J is TRBJ2-7; D is undetermined. Germline CDR1 is ENHRY and CDR2 is SYGVKD. The CDR3 runs 12 residues. DNA for the CDR3: TGTGCGGTGGCCGGAAGCTCCTACGAGCAGTACTTC. This translates into CAVAGSSYEQYF.

The chain carries TRBV28 and TRBJ2-1, with D perhaps TRBD1 (6 bases). CDR3 length: 12 amino acids. CDR1 is MDHEN, CDR2 SYDVKM, per germline. The CDR3 here is CGTDSSYNEQFF. The CDR3 DNA reads TGTGGGACGGACAGTTCCTACAATGAGCAGTTCTTC.

The rearrangement uses TRBV4-1 and TRBJ1-1; D not resolved. Germline-derived CDR1 and CDR2 are MGHRA and YSYEKL. The CDR3 has 15 residues. The ends were cut back, 1 base at V and 8 bases at J, with 17 bases in the middle. The DNA of the CDR3 is TGCGCCAGCAGCCAAGCGTGGGTAAGGGCGCCGGAAGCTTTCTTT. Encoded protein: CASSQAWVRAPEAFF.

The CDR3 DNA is TGTGCCTGGAGGACGGGGAACTATGGCTACACCTTC. This sequence encodes CAWRTGNYGYTF. The gene calls are TRBV30 and TRBJ1-2; D is uncertain. Germline assignment: CDR1 GTSNPN and CDR2 SVGIG (reference sequence). Trimming removed 3 bases at V and 2 bases at J, with 7 bases between. The CDR3 spans 12 residues.

The rearrangement joins TRBV30 to TRBJ1-1, with a tentative D call TRBD1 (5 bases). There are 12 residues in the CDR3. Trimming removed 4 bases at V and 3 bases at J, with 9 bases between. Looked up from germline, CDR1 is GTSNPN and CDR2 is SVGIG (reference sequence). The CDR3 bases are TGTGCCTGGACAGGGATGGACACTGAAGCTTTCTTT. Translating it yields CAWTGMDTEAFF.

This chain joins TRBV29-1 and TRBJ2-2; 9 bases align to TRBD1. V shed 6 bases, J shed 5 bases, and the junction held 10 bases outside the gene matches. The CDR3 spans 15 residues. Germline CDR1 and CDR2: SQVTM and ANQGSEA. The CDR3 loop reads CSVGWDRVGTGELFF. The CDR3 coding sequence is TGCAGCGTAGGCTGGGACAGGGTCGGTACCGGGGAGCTGTTTTTT.

This chain uses TRBV4-1 with TRBJ2-5, with 9 bases identical to TRBD1. CDR1 and CDR2 (germline): MGHRA, YSYEKL. CDR3 length equals 17 residues. V was pared by 3 bases and J by 5 bases, with 13 bases of the junction left unmatched. For the CDR3, the DNA is TGCGCCAGCAGCCAGAGACAGGGGGAGGGCGCCTTTGAGACCCAGTACTTC. Its protein product is CASSQRQGEGAFETQYF.